This TCR beta chain was captured by sequencing in a study of T cell responses to AZD1222 COVID-19 vaccine. Study-level results: Nearly half of the spike-specific TCRs reportedly recognize variant regions that carry no mutations. With dominance at 160-218 and 743-854, vaccine-associated CD4 TCRs spanned spike. The donor cohort was predominantly white British with a female majority, and clonal diversity may have been underestimated.

This table comes from immunoSEQ multiplex PCR, and its TCRdb copy is limited to in-frame clones, with some not included. Of some 120,000 clones in the sample, approximately 83% were seen once. The CDR3 extends over 13 amino acids. Germline loops: CDR1 LGHNA, CDR2 YSLEER. Trimming removed 0 bases at V and 2 bases at J, with 5 bases between. Worth noting for this clone: Its antigen is currently unknown.

This material consisted of peripheral blood, taken on day 0 of AZD1222 vaccination. This receptor was obtained from an adult in good health. This chain connects TRBV4-3 to TRBJ2-7; D ambiguous. The CDR3 sequence is CASSQDRAYEQYF. CDR3 bases: TGCGCCAGCAGCCAAGATAGGGCCTACGAGCAGTACTTC.